One sample yielded the 28 T cell receptor beta chains listed below, sequenced in a study of cytomegalovirus exposure and HLA in healthy donors. 13 Jbeta primers and 60 Vbeta primers were used for the PCR. Assay: immunoSEQ multiplex PCR; the TCRdb copy retains only in-frame clones and omits some. The profile covers around 170,000 clones, with roughly 75% appearing a single time and 1% taken by the ten largest. Sequenced sample: PBMCs. These receptors originate from a woman aged 45 to 65 in good health and CMV-seropositive.

The V call is TRBV28, the J call TRBJ2-1, with D possibly being TRBD2 (5 bases). V was shortened by 9 bases and J by 0 bases, with 15 bases between the two germline ends. This CDR3 region has 15 residues. The germline gives CDR1 MDHEN, CDR2 SYDVKM. The CDR3 DNA sequence: TGTGCCAGTCACTGGACTGTGAGCTCCTACAATGAGCAGTTCTTC. Residues: CASHWTVSSYNEQFF.

This chain links TRBV10-1 with TRBJ2-7; possible D gene TRBD1, 6 bases. V dropped 7 bases and J dropped 0 bases, with 19 bases sitting between them. The germline V gene encodes CDR1 WNHNN and CDR2 SYGVQD (reference sequence). The CDR3 runs to 16 residues. DNA for the CDR3: TGCGCCAGCACTCCCCGGGACATACTCATCTCCTACGAGCAGTACTTC. Translated: CASTPRDILISYEQYF.

The chain has TRBV14 and TRBJ2-1; no clear D. CDR1 is SGHDN, CDR2 FVKESK, per germline. CDR3 length: 15 amino acids. Trimming stripped 2 bases from V and 8 bases from J, with 16 bases between. The CDR3 DNA sequence: TGTGCCAGCAGCCAAACTCGGGTTGTAGCCTATGAGCAGTTCTTC. Protein sequence: CASSQTRVVAYEQFF.

The chain couples TRBV5-1 to TRBJ1-2; perhaps TRBD1 as D (5 bases). The V and J ends lost 4 bases and 8 bases respectively, with 15 bases between them. The CDR3 sequence is 13 residues long. Germline-derived CDR1 and CDR2 are SGHRS and YFSETQ. CDR3 DNA: TGCGCCAGCAGCCCCGGCAGGGTAGAGGGCTACACCTTC. Protein product: CASSPGRVEGYTF. Looking up the rest from reference TRBV5-1 and TRBJ1-2 gives the full variable domain: KAGVTQTPRYLIKTRGQQVTLSCSPISGHRSVSWYQQTPGQGLQFLFEYFSETQRNKGNFPGRFSGRQFSNSRSEMNVSTLELGDSALYLCASSPGRVEGYTFGSGTRLTVV.

This chain connects TRBV5-1 to TRBJ1-1, with TRBD1 as a possible D gene (5 bases). Germline assignment: CDR1 SGHRS and CDR2 YFSETQ. The CDR3 is 14 residues long. V was shortened by 0 bases and J by 6 bases, with 12 bases between the two germline ends. The CDR3 coding sequence is TGCGCCAGCAGCTTGGACGGGGGTTTCGCTGAAGCTTTCTTT. This encodes CASSLDGGFAEAFF.

The gene calls are TRBV7-9 and TRBJ1-2; 7 nucleotides agree with TRBD1. The trim removed 5 bases at V and 6 bases at J, leaving 15 bases unmatched. The CDR3 length is 16 residues. Per germline, CDR1 SEHNR and CDR2 FQNEAQ (reference sequence). CDR3 sequence reads: CASSEQPLTGSHGYTF. Here the CDR3 DNA reads TGTGCCAGCAGCGAACAACCCCTGACAGGGTCCCATGGCTACACCTTC.

This CDR3 is CASSRRQFPSRSYEQYF. CDR3 DNA sequence: TGTGCCAGCAGTCGTAGACAGTTTCCGTCGAGATCCTACGAGCAGTACTTC. This chain uses TRBV28 with TRBJ2-7; a weak D match, TRBD1 (5 bases). In germline, CDR1 is MDHEN, CDR2 SYDVKM. The germline V and J ends were trimmed by 5 bases and 1 base, with 21 bases remaining between them. There are 17 residues in the CDR3.

The chain employs TRBV21-1 and TRBJ2-1; TRBD1, the table's D call, was not compared with the DNA. TRBV21-1 is assigned pseudogene status. This CDR3 spans 16 amino acids. In DNA, the CDR3 is TGTGCCAGCAGCAAAAGCAGGGGGATGTTGTACAATGAGCAGTTCTTC. This codes for CASSKSRGMLYNEQFF.

V is TRBV5-6 and J is TRBJ2-3, with TRBD1 matching over 7 bases. J was trimmed by 1 base and V by 0 bases; bases with no gene match: 5. CDR3 length: 16 residues. Per germline, CDR1 SGHDT and CDR2 YYEEEE. CDR3 bases: TGTGCCAGCAGCTTGGGACAGGGCGGTGGCACAGATACGCAGTATTTT. This translates into CASSLGQGGGTDTQYF.

This sequence joins TRBV11-2 and TRBJ2-7; 8 bases line up with TRBD2. V lost 5 bases and J lost 0; bases outside the gene matches: 3. This CDR3 region has 14 residues. Looked up from germline, CDR1 is SGHAT and CDR2 is FQNNGV. This chain's CDR3 is CASSPTSGSYEQYF. Written as DNA, the CDR3 is TGTGCCAGCAGCCCCACTAGCGGCTCCTACGAGCAGTACTTC.

The chain combines TRBV7-9 with TRBJ2-1, with D possibly being TRBD2 (5 bases). In germline, CDR1 is SEHNR, CDR2 FQNEAQ (reference sequence). Trimming removed 1 base from V and 4 bases from J, with 8 bases in between. The CDR3 extends over 14 amino acids. CDR3 sequence reads: CASSLGGVYNEQFF. In DNA, the CDR3 is TGTGCCAGCAGCTTAGGGGGAGTATACAATGAGCAGTTCTTC. The full variable domain, in which reference TRBV7-9 and TRBJ2-1 provide the parts outside the CDR3, is DTGVSQNPRHKITKRGQNVTFRCDPISEHNRLYWYRQTLGQGPEFLTYFQNEAQLEKSRLLSDRFSAERPKGSFSTLEIQRTEQGDSAMYLCASSLGGVYNEQFFGPGTRLTVL.

The V call is TRBV19, the J call TRBJ2-3, with 9 bases that match TRBD2. Trimming removed 4 bases from V and 2 bases from J; junction bases left unmatched: 4. The CDR3 spans 15 residues. Germline CDR1 and CDR2: LNHDA and SQIVND (reference sequence). CDR3 protein: CASSSLAGPTDTQYF. CDR3 nucleotide sequence: TGTGCCAGTAGTAGTCTAGCGGGGCCCACAGATACGCAGTATTTT.

The CDR3 nucleotides are TGTGCCAGCAGCGGGACTAGCGGGGGGTGGGATACGCAGTATTTT. Amino acid sequence: CASSGTSGGWDTQYF. The rearrangement uses TRBV7-2 and TRBJ2-3, with 15 bases that match TRBD2. The CDR3 contains 15 residues. The V segment lost 5 bases and the J segment 6 bases; nucleotides outside the gene matches: 3. The germline gives CDR1 SGHTA, CDR2 FQGNSA.

This clone was seen just once. This sequence joins TRBV5-1 and TRBJ2-3, with D possibly being TRBD1 (5 bases). Trimming took off 4 bases at V and 2 bases at J, with 11 bases between the two ends. The CDR3 is 14 residues long. CDR1 and CDR2 from the germline V gene are SGHRS and YFSETQ. The CDR3 is CASSDKQDTDTQYF. The CDR3 bases are TGCGCCAGCAGCGACAAACAGGACACAGATACGCAGTATTTT.

The rearrangement links TRBV19 to TRBJ2-2; possibly TRBD2 for D (6 bases). V gave up 7 bases and J gave up 1 base, with 13 bases separating them. CDR3 length: 15 residues. Germline assignment: CDR1 LNHDA and CDR2 SQIVND (reference sequence). CDR3 residues: CASTPGTGNTGELFF. The CDR3 bases are TGTGCCAGTACCCCGGGGACTGGGAACACCGGGGAGCTGTTTTTT. The full variable domain, rest sourced from reference TRBV19 and TRBJ2-2, is DGGITQSPKYLFRKEGQNVTLSCEQNLNHDAMYWYRQDPGQGLRLIYYSQIVNDFQKGDIAEGYSVSREKKESFPLTVTSAQKNPTAFYLCASTPGTGNTGELFFGEGSRLTVL.

The chain has TRBV19 and TRBJ2-3; tentatively, D is TRBD2 (6 bases). This CDR3 is 13 amino acids long. Trimming left V 6 bases short and J 2 bases short, with 9 bases between. Germline lookup yields CDR1 LNHDA and CDR2 SQIVND (reference sequence). CDR3: CASRASATDTQYF. The CDR3 DNA reads TGTGCCAGTAGAGCTAGCGCCACAGATACGCAGTATTTT.

The V and J genes are TRBV28 and TRBJ1-2, with 10 nucleotides matching TRBD1. The CDR3 has 17 residues. Germline V lookup: CDR1 MDHEN, CDR2 SYDVKM. V lost 2 bases, J lost 4 bases, and 10 bases stayed unmatched. The CDR3 DNA is TGTGCCAGCAGTTTAAGGGGACAGGGGCGACGATTCTATGGCTACACCTTC. Amino acid sequence: CASSLRGQGRRFYGYTF.

The rearrangement uses TRBV7-2 and TRBJ2-6, with D maybe TRBD1 (6 bases). The CDR3 has 17 amino acids. Germline CDR1 and CDR2: SGHTA and FQGNSA. V lost 5 bases to trimming and J lost 2 bases, with 16 bases between them. The CDR3 sequence is CASSPFGYRAGANVLTF. The CDR3 nucleotides read TGTGCCAGCAGCCCATTCGGATACAGGGCTGGGGCCAACGTCCTGACTTTC.

This clone was detected once. The J gene is TRBJ1-2, the V gene TRBV5-4, with 10 bases identical to TRBD1. J gave up 7 bases and V 2 bases, and 11 bases lay outside the gene matches. The CDR3 is 16 residues long. Germline CDR1 is SGHNT and CDR2 is YYREEE (reference sequence). CDR3 in DNA: TGTGCCAGCAGCTTACCCATCGTGACAGGGGGCTTTGGCTACACCTTC. Its protein is CASSLPIVTGGFGYTF.

The chain carries TRBV6-6 and TRBJ1-5; a possible D gene is TRBD1 (5 bases). The CDR3 totals 13 residues. Germline V gene sequence: CDR1 MNHNY, CDR2 SVGAGI (reference sequence). Trimming took 6 bases from V and 6 from J, leaving 12 bases between them. CDR3 region: CASSPGRGQPQHF. The CDR3 DNA reads TGTGCCAGCAGCCCAGGGAGGGGTCAGCCCCAGCATTTT.

The chain uses TRBV9 and TRBJ1-5, with 7 bases identical to TRBD1. V dropped 4 bases and J dropped 5; count of bases not matched to a gene: 9. Germline V CDR1 and CDR2: SGDLS, YYNGEE. The CDR3 is made up of 15 amino acids. The CDR3 DNA sequence: TGTGCCAGCAGCTTTTCTGGACAGGACGATCAGCCCCAGCATTTT. This encodes CASSFSGQDDQPQHF.

The V call is TRBV11-2, the J call TRBJ2-5; 7 bases align to TRBD2. From germline, CDR1 is SGHAT and CDR2 FQNNGV. J gave up 6 bases and V 0 bases, and 1 base lay outside the gene matches. The CDR3 covers 13 residues. CDR3 protein: CASSLEGGQTQYF. The CDR3 bases are TGTGCCAGCAGCTTAGAGGGAGGGCAGACCCAGTACTTC.

V usage is TRBV7-9 and J usage is TRBJ2-5, with TRBD1 matching over 8 bases. The CDR3 has 15 amino acids. Trimming took 10 bases from V and 0 from J; bases not matched to a gene: 10. The V gene's germline CDR1 is SEHNR and CDR2 FQNEAQ (reference sequence). The chain's CDR3 is CAIPVRDRYQETQYF. DNA of the CDR3: TGTGCCATCCCGGTTCGGGACAGGTACCAAGAGACCCAGTACTTC.

This clone turned up a few times. The chain recombines TRBV28 with TRBJ2-1, with 14 bases matching TRBD2. Per the germline V gene, CDR1 is MDHEN and CDR2 is SYDVKM. V shed 5 bases, J shed 6 bases, and the junction held 9 bases outside the gene matches. The CDR3 consists of 17 residues. CDR3 loop: CASSPGTSGRGGNEQFF. DNA for the CDR3: TGTGCCAGCAGTCCCGGGACTAGCGGGAGAGGGGGCAATGAGCAGTTCTTC. The full variable domain, rest sourced from reference TRBV28 and TRBJ2-1, is DVKVTQSSRYLVKRTGEKVFLECVQDMDHENMFWYRQDPGLGLRLIYFSYDVKMKEKGDIPEGYSVSREKKERFSLILESASTNQTSMYLCASSPGTSGRGGNEQFFGPGTRLTVL.

The V gene is TRBV7-2, the J gene TRBJ2-7, with D tentatively TRBD1 (6 bases). The CDR3 runs to 14 residues. V was clipped by 5 bases and J by 6 bases, with 17 bases between them. Germline V gives CDR1 SGHTA, CDR2 FQGNSA. The CDR3 nucleotides are TGTGCCAGCAGCCTACAGGGTTTAGGGCGCGAGCAGTACTTC. Translation gives CASSLQGLGREQYF.

Notes on this clone: At one end, the junction sequence differs from germline, possibly due to a read error. J is TRBJ1-2 and V is TRBV7-9; a weak D match, TRBD1 (6 bases). The CDR3 is made up of 12 amino acids. Looked up from germline, CDR1 is SEHNR and CDR2 is FQNEAQ (reference sequence). The CDR3 coding sequence is TGTTCCAGCAGCTTAGCAGGGGAAGGCTACACCTTC. It codes for CSSSLAGEGYTF.

This clone appeared once. The chain employs TRBV5-1 and TRBJ2-1; 7 bases are shared with TRBD1. Losses at the gene ends were 4 bases for V and 4 bases for J; bases not matched to a gene: 5. The CDR3 spans 14 residues. Germline loops: CDR1 SGHRS, CDR2 YFSETQ. This CDR3 is CASSPGQIYNEQFF. In DNA, the CDR3 is TGCGCCAGCAGCCCGGGACAGATATACAATGAGCAGTTCTTC.

The chain recombines TRBV5-5 with TRBJ1-2; 7 bases are a match to TRBD1. After removal of 5 bases from V and 6 bases from J, the junction contained 7 bases not matched to a gene. Germline CDR1 reads SGHKS; CDR2 reads YYEKEE (reference sequence). The CDR3 is made up of 13 amino acids. The CDR3 sequence: CASSIQGNDGYTF. The CDR3 coding sequence is TGTGCCAGCAGTATACAGGGGAATGATGGCTACACCTTC.